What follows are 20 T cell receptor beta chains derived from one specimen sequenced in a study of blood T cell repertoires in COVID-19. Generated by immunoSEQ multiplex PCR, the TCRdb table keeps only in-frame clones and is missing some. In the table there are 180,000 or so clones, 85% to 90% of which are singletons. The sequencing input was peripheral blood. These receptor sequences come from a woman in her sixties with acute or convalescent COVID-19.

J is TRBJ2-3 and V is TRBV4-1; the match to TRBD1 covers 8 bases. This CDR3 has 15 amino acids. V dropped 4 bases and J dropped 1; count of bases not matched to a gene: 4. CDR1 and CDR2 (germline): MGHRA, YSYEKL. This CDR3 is CASSPPGQGTDTQYF. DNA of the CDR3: TGCGCCAGCAGCCCACCGGGACAGGGCACAGATACGCAGTATTTT.

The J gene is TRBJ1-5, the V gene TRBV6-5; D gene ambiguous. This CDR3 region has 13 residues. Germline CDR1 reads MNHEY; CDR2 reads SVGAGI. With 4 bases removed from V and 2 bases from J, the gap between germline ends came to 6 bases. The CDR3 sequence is CASSLSGNQPQHF. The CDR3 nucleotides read TGTGCCAGCAGTTTGTCAGGCAATCAGCCCCAGCATTTT.

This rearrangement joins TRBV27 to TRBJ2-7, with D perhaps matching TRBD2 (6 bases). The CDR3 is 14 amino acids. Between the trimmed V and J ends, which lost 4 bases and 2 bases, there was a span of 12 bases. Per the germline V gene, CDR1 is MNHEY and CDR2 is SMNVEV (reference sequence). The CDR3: CASSSGVPTYEQYF. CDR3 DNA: TGTGCCAGCAGTTCGGGGGTCCCCACCTACGAGCAGTACTTC.

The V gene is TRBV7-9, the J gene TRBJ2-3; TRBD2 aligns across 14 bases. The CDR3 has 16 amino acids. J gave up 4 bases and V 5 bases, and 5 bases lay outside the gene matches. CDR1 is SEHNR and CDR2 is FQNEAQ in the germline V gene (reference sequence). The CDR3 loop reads CASSPQGLAGADTQYF. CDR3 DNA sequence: TGTGCCAGCAGCCCCCAGGGACTAGCGGGAGCAGATACGCAGTATTTT.

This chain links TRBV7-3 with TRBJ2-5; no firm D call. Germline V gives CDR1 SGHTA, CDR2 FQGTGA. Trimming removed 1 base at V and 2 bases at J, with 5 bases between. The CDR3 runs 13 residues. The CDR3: CASSLSYQETQYF. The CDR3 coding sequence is TGTGCCAGCAGCTTAAGTTATCAAGAGACCCAGTACTTC.

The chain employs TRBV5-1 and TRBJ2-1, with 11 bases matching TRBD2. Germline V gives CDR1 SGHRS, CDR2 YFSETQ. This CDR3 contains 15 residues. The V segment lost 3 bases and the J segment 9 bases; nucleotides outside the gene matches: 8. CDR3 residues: CASSSTSGVGSEQFF. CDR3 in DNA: TGCGCCAGCAGCTCGACTAGCGGGGTCGGGAGTGAGCAGTTCTTC.

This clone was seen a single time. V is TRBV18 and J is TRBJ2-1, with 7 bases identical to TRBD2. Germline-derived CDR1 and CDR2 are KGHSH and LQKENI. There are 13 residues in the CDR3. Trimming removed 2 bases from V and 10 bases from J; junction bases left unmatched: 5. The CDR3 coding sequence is TGTGCCAGCTCACCATACAGCGGGACCGAGCAGTTCTTC. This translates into CASSPYSGTEQFF.

The CDR3 protein is CASSPLTGAYGYTF. CDR3 nucleotides: TGCGCCAGCAGCCCCCTGACAGGAGCCTATGGCTACACCTTC. The V and J genes are TRBV5-1 and TRBJ1-2; possible D gene TRBD1, 6 bases. The germline V gene encodes CDR1 SGHRS and CDR2 YFSETQ. The CDR3 is made up of 14 amino acids. V was clipped by 4 bases and J by 4 bases, with 14 bases between them.

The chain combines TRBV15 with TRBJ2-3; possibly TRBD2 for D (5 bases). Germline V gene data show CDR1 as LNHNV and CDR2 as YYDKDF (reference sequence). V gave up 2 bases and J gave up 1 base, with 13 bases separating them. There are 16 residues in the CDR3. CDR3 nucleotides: TGTGCCACCAGCAGAAATGAGGGTCCTCGCACAGATACGCAGTATTTT. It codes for CATSRNEGPRTDTQYF.

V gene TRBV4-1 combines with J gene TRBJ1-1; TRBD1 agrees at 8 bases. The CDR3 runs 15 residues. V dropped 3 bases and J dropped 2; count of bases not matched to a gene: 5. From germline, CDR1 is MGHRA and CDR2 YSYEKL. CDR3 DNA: TGCGCCAGCAGCCATGCGACAGGGGCTAACACTGAAGCTTTCTTT. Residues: CASSHATGANTEAFF.

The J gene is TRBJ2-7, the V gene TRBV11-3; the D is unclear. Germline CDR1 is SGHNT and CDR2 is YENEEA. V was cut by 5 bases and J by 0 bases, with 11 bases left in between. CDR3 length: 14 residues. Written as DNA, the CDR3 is TGTGCCAGCAGCAAAGACTCGAGCTCCTACGAGCAGTACGTC. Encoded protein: CASSKDSSSYEQYV.

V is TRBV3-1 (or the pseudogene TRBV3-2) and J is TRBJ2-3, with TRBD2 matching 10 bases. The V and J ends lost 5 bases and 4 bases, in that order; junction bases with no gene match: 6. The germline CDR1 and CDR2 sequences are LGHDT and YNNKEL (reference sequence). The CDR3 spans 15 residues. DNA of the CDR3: TGTGCCAGCAGCAGTTCAGCGGGAGGGTCAGATACGCAGTATTTT. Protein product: CASSSSAGGSDTQYF.

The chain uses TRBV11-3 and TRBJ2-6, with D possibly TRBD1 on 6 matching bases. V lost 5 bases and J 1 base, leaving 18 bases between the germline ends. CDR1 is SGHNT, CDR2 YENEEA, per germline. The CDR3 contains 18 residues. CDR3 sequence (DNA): TGTGCCAGCAGCAGTGCACAGGGTAGAACGTCTGGGGCCAACGTCCTGACTTTC. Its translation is CASSSAQGRTSGANVLTF.

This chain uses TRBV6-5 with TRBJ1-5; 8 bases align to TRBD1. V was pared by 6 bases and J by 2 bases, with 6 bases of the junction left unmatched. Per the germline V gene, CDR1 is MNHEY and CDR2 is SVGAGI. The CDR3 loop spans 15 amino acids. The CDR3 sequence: CASSLTGDRNQPQHF. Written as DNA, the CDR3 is TGTGCCAGCAGCTTGACAGGGGACCGCAATCAGCCCCAGCATTTT.

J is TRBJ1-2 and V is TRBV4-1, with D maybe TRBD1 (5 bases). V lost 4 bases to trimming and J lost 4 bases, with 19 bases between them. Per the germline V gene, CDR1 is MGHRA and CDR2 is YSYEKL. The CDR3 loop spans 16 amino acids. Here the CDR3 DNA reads TGCGCCAGCAGCCCAACAAGTTCAGGGTTGGTCTATGGCTACACCTTC. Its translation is CASSPTSSGLVYGYTF.

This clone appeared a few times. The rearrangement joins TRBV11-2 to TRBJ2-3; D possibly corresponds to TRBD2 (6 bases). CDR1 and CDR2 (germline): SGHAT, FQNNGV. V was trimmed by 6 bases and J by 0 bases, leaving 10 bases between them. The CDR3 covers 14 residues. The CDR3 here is CASSRGTSTDTQYF. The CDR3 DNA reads TGTGCCAGCAGTCGTGGGACTAGCACAGATACGCAGTATTTT.

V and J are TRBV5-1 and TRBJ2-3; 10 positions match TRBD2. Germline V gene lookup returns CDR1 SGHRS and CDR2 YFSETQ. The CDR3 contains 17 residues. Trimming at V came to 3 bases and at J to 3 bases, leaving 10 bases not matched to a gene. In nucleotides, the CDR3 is TGCGCCAGCAGCTACTGGAGTACTAGCGGGACAACAGATACGCAGTATTTT. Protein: CASSYWSTSGTTDTQYF.

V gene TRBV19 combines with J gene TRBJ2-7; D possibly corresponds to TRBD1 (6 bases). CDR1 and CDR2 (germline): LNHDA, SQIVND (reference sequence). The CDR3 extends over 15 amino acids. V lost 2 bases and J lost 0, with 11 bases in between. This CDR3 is CASSILQGNSYEQYF. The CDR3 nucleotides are TGTGCCAGTAGTATACTACAGGGAAACTCCTACGAGCAGTACTTC.

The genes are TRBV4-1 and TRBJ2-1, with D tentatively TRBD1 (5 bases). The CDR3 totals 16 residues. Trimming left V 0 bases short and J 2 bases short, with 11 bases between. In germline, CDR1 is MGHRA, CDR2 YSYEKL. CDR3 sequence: CASSQDMGPTYNEQFF. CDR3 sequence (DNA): TGCGCCAGCAGCCAAGATATGGGGCCGACCTACAATGAGCAGTTCTTC.

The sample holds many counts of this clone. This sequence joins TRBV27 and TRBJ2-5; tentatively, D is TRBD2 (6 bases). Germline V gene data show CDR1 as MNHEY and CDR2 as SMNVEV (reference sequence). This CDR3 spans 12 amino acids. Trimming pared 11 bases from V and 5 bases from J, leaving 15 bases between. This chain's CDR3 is CADGGSRETQYF. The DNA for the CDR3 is TGTGCCGACGGGGGTAGCAGGGAGACCCAGTACTTC.